The clone carrying this T cell receptor beta chain turned up a few times. Its antigen remains unknown. The entry originates in a study of T cells in Graves' hyperthyroidism and ophthalmopathy. The CDR3 contains 12 residues. V gave up 8 bases and J gave up 5 bases, with 15 bases separating them. The germline CDR1 and CDR2 sequences are SQVTM and ANQGSEA. Study-level results: Ophthalmopathy was distinguished from stable hyperthyroidism by 13 V-J signatures.

Amplification of TCR beta CDR3 regions used RNA as the template. HTBI primers drove first-round RT-PCR of the TCR CDR3. From the multiplex PCR reads, TCRdb called clonotypes with MiXCR, one entry per CDR3 protein. The sample lists some 580,000 distinct CDR3 sequences, about a sixth seen once, with roughly 3% in the top ten. A Clinical Activity Score of at least 3, a NOSPECS grade of at least 4 and a duration under 3 months were recorded in the ophthalmopathy patients. Diagnoses used clinical symptoms, serum thyroxine and TRAb, thyroid ultrasound and orbital computed tomography. The receptor was derived from a woman between 40 and 55 years old with Graves' ophthalmopathy. The sample taken for sequencing was blood. This chain uses TRBV29-1 with TRBJ1-1, with D maybe TRBD1 (5 bases). For the CDR3, the DNA is TGCAGCTCTGGGGGTCTTGGGACTGAAGCTTTCTTT. It encodes CSSGGLGTEAFF.